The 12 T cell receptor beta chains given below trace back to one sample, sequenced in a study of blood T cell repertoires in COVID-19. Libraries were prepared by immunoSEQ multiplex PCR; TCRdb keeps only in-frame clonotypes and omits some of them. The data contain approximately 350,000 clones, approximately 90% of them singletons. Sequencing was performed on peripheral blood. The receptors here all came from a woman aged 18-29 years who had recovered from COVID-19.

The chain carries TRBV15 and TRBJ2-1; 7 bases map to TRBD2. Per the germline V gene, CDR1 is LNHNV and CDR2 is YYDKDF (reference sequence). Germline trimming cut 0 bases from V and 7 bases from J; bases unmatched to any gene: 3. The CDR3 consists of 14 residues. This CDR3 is CATSRDNGGNEQFF. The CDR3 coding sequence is TGTGCCACCAGCAGAGATAACGGGGGGAATGAGCAGTTCTTC. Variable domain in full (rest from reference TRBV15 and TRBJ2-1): DAMVIQNPRYQVTQFGKPVTLSCSQTLNHNVMYWYQQKSSQAPKLLFHYYDKDFNNEADTPDNFQSRRPNTSFCFLDIRSPGLGDTAMYLCATSRDNGGNEQFFGPGTRLTVL.

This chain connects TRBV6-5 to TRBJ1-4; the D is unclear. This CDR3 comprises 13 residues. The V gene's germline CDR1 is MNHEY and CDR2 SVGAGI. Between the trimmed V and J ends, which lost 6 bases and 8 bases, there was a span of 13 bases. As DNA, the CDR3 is TGTGCCAGCAGCATCGCGGTTGGCGAAAAACTGTTTTTT. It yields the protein CASSIAVGEKLFF.

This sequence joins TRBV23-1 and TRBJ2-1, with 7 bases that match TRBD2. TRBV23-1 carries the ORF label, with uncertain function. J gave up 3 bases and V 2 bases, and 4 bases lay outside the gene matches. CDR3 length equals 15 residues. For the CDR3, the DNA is TGCGCCAGCAGTCAAGCATGGGACTACTACAATGAGCAGTTCTTC. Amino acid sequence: CASSQAWDYYNEQFF.

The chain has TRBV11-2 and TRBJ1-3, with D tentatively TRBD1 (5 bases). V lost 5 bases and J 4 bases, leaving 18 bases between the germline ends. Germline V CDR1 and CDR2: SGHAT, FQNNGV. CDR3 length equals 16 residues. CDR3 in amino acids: CASSRRGGEGGNTIYF. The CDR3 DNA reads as TGTGCCAGCAGCCGCCGGGGGGGGGAAGGAGGAAACACCATATATTTT.

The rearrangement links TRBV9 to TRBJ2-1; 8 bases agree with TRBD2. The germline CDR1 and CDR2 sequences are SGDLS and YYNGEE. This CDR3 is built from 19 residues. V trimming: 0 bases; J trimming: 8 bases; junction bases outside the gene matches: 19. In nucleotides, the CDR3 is TGTGCCAGCAGCGTAGGTCTTTTTAGCGGGACATCTGATACCTATGAGCAGTTCTTC. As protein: CASSVGLFSGTSDTYEQFF.

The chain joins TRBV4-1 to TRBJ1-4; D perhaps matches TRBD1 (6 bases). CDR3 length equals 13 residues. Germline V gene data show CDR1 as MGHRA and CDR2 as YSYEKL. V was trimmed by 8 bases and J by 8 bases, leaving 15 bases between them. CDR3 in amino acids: CASEGGAGEKLFF. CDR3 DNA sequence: TGCGCCAGCGAGGGGGGGGCAGGGGAAAAACTGTTTTTT.

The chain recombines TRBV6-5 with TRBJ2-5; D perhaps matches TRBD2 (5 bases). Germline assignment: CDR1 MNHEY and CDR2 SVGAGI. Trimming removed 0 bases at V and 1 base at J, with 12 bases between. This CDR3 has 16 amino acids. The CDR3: CASSYSIGAAQETQYF. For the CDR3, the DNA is TGTGCCAGCAGTTACTCCATCGGAGCGGCCCAAGAGACCCAGTACTTC.

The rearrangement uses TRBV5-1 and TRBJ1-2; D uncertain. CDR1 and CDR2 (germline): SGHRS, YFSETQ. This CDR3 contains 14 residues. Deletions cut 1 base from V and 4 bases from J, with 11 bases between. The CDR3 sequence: CASSLIGMSYGYTF. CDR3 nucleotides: TGCGCCAGCAGCTTGATTGGTATGAGCTATGGCTACACCTTC.

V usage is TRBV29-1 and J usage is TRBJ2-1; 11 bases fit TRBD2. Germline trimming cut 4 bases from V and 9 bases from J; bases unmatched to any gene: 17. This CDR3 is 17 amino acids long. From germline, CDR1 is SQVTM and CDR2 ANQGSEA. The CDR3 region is CSVVLAGDLERSIEQFF. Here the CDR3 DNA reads TGCAGCGTTGTACTAGCGGGAGATCTTGAAAGGAGCATTGAGCAGTTCTTC.

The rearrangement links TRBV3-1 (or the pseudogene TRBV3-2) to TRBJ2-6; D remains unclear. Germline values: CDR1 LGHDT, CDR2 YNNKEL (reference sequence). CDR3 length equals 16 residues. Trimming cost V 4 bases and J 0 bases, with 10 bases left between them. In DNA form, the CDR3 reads TGTGCCAGCAGCCCTGTGAGGAACTCTGGGGCCAACGTCCTGACTTTC. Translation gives CASSPVRNSGANVLTF.

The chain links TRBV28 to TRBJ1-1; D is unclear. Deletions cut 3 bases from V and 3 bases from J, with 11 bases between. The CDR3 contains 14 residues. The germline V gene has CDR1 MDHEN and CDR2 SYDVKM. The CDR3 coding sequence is TGTGCCAGCAGTTTCGGTGGGCCATACACTGAAGCTTTCTTT. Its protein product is CASSFGGPYTEAFF.

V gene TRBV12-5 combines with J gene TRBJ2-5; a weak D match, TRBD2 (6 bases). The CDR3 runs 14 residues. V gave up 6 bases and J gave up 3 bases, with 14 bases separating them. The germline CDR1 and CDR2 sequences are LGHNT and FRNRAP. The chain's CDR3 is CASGIGSGEETQYF. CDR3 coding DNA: TGTGCTAGTGGGATCGGGAGTGGAGAAGAGACCCAGTACTTC.